Described below is a single TCR beta chain sequence and its context. Here immunoSEQ multiplex PCR was the method, and the copy in TCRdb shows in-frame clones only, minus some. The sample yields around 25,000 clones, about 76% seen once. CDR3 length equals 14 residues. Trimming pared 3 bases from V and 4 bases from J, leaving 13 bases between. Germline CDR1 and CDR2: MGHRA and YSYEKL. This entry belongs to a study of OX40 agonist ivuxolimab in advanced cancers. The TCR originated in an adult with an advanced solid tumor such as melanoma, head and neck, liver or kidney cancer. The gene calls are TRBV4-1 and TRBJ2-7; D call uncertain. The specimen comprised CD4+ or CD8+ T cells sorted from blood, sampled in a trial of the OX40 agonist ivuxolimab. CDR3 residues: CASSQGPTAYEQYF. The CDR3 nucleotides read TGCGCCAGCAGCCAGGGCCCAACTGCGTACGAGCAGTACTTC.